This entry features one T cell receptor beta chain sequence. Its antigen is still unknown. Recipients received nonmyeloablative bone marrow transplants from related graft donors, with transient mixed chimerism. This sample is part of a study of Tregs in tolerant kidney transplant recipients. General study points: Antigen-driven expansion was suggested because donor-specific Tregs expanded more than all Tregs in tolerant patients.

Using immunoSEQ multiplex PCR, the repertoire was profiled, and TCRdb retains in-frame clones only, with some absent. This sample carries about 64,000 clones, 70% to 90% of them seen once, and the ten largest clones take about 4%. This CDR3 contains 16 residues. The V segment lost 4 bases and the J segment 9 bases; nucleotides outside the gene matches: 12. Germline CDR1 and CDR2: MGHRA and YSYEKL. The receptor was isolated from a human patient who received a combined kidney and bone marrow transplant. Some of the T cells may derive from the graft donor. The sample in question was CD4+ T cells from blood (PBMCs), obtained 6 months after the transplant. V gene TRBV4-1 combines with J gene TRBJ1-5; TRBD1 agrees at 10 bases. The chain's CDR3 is CASSRVWGQGSVPQHF. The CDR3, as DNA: TGCGCCAGCAGCCGGGTCTGGGGACAGGGGTCGGTGCCCCAGCATTTT.